This T cell receptor beta chain was sequenced during a study of blood T cells in healthy people across ages. Total RNA was isolated from each sample in quantities of at least 5 micrograms. Combining a sample-barcoded 5' primer with a J-beta primer mix, a second PCR ran for about 7 to 12 cycles. Unique molecular identifiers of 12 random nucleotides labeled each cDNA. All samples yielded 3 million or more CDR3-containing paired-end reads. TCRdb re-analysed the 5' RACE reads in MiXCR, keeping a single row per CDR3 protein. The table lists roughly 2 million distinct CDR3 sequences, roughly 49% of them singletons. CDR3 length equals 17 residues. CDR1 is MNHNY and CDR2 is SVGAGI in the germline V gene (reference sequence). Remarks on this clonotype: Its antigen remains unknown. The junction departs from the called germline gene at one end, perhaps through a read error.

Findings and caveats of the study: PBMCs left unsorted prevented a conclusive naive versus antigen-experienced comparison.

The material sequenced was blood. The V call is TRBV6-6, the J call TRBJ1-5, with TRBD1 as a possible D gene (5 bases). The source is a middle-aged woman in good health. The CDR3 region is CAGSYGDSRFSNQPQHF. DNA of the CDR3: TGTGCCGGCAGTTACGGAGACAGCCGTTTTAGCAACCAGCCCCAGCATTTT.